This passage covers 30 T cell receptor beta chains from one sample sequenced in a study of T cell repertoires in cytomegalovirus infection. Which antigens these TCRs recognize remains unknown. TCRdb used MiXCR to reprocess the reads, holding one entry per CDR3 protein. The sample has about 830,000 distinct CDR3 sequences; 32% are singletons. The input for sequencing was cultured CD8+ T cells from PBMCs, taken from culture after CMV antigen stimulation. These receptors originate from a human donor in good health (CMV status not recorded). Some clones in this sample may be carry-over from other donors' samples.

This clonotype was observed a few times. CDR3 loop: CASSPGVGYHYGYTF. Here the CDR3 DNA reads TGTGCCAGCAGCCCCGGGGTTGGTTATCACTATGGCTACACCTTC. This rearrangement joins TRBV5-6 to TRBJ1-2; D gene ambiguous. Germline V gene sequence: CDR1 SGHDT, CDR2 YYEEEE. The ends were cut back, 4 bases at V and 3 bases at J, with 16 bases in the middle. This CDR3 is built from 15 residues.

This sequence joins TRBV7-1 and TRBJ2-2, with D uncertain. TRBV7-1 is recorded as an ORF, its role being uncertain. Between the trimmed V and J ends, which lost 8 bases and 3 bases, there was a span of 4 bases. CDR3 length: 11 residues. The CDR3 here is CASDDTGELFF. The CDR3 DNA follows: TGTGCCAGCGACGACACCGGGGAGCTGTTTTTT.

The CDR3 protein is CASSHEAEPYF. The DNA for the CDR3 is TGTGCCAGCAGTCACGAGGCGGAGCCGTACTTC. The V call is TRBV25-1, the J call TRBJ2-5; no clear D gene. V was pared by 5 bases and J by 13 bases, with 14 bases between. Germline CDR1 is MGHDK and CDR2 is SYGVNS. The CDR3 is made up of 11 amino acids.

CDR3 region: CASRGAFNEKLFF. CDR3 nucleotides: TGTGCCAGCAGGGGGGCGTTTAATGAAAAACTGTTTTTT. V gene TRBV7-9 combines with J gene TRBJ1-4; TRBD1 might be the D (6 bases). CDR1 is SEHNR and CDR2 is FQNEAQ in the germline V gene (reference sequence). CDR3 length: 13 amino acids. The V end was cut by 6 bases, the J end by 4 bases, with 9 bases between.

This clonotype was detected ten times or more. V usage is TRBV6-1 and J usage is TRBJ2-7, with D uncertain. V dropped 3 bases and J dropped 0 bases, with 9 bases sitting between them. Germline assignment: CDR1 MNHNS and CDR2 SASEGT. The CDR3 has 14 residues. The CDR3 DNA sequence: TGTGCCAGCAGTGAGGGATTCAGCTCCTACGAGCAGTACTTC. It encodes CASSEGFSSYEQYF.

CDR3 protein: CASYPATPSGIPLETQYF. CDR3 nucleotides: TGTGCCAGCTACCCTGCCACCCCTAGCGGAATTCCTCTAGAGACCCAGTACTTC. This sequence joins TRBV27 and TRBJ2-5; 7 bases fit TRBD2. V was pared by 8 bases and J by 4 bases, with 22 bases of the junction left unmatched. The CDR3 runs to 18 residues. Germline lookup yields CDR1 MNHEY and CDR2 SMNVEV (reference sequence).

The sample holds one count of this clonotype. Written as DNA, the CDR3 is TGTGCCAGCAGCCAAGGCCGGACAGTTTACGAGCAGTACGTC. This encodes CASSQGRTVYEQYV. The rearrangement uses TRBV3-1 and TRBJ2-7; tentative D call: TRBD1 (6 bases). Germline V gene data show CDR1 as LGHDT and CDR2 as YNNKEL (reference sequence). The length of the CDR3 is 14 residues. The V end lost 1 base, the J end lost 4 bases, and 11 bases lay between the germline ends.

This sequence joins TRBV6-1 and TRBJ1-1; no reliable D call. This CDR3 comprises 14 residues. The V end lost 5 bases, the J end lost 1 base, and 11 bases lay between the germline ends. Per germline, CDR1 MNHNS and CDR2 SASEGT. CDR3 sequence: CASSFTMTNTEAFF. CDR3 DNA: TGTGCCAGCAGTTTCACGATGACGAACACTGAAGCTTTCTTT.

The rearrangement joins TRBV29-1 to TRBJ2-3, with 9 bases that match TRBD2. J gave up 5 bases and V 4 bases, and 10 bases lay outside the gene matches. The germline CDR1 and CDR2 sequences are SQVTM and ANQGSEA. The CDR3 contains 15 residues. The CDR3 region is CSVAASGGPGDTQYF. DNA of the CDR3: TGCAGCGTTGCGGCCAGCGGGGGGCCGGGAGATACGCAGTATTTT.

The chain combines TRBV5-4 with TRBJ2-4; no clear D. This CDR3 comprises 14 residues. Trimming took 6 bases from V and 0 from J, leaving 10 bases between them. Germline loops: CDR1 SGHNT, CDR2 YYREEE (reference sequence). The CDR3 coding sequence is TGTGCCAGCACCTATAGGGAAGCCAAAAACATTCAGTACTTC. Amino acids: CASTYREAKNIQYF.

The V call is TRBV12-3 or TRBV12-4, the J call TRBJ1-5; the D is unclear. The V end was cut by 7 bases, the J end by 6 bases, with 19 bases between. CDR3 length equals 15 residues. The CDR3: CASTRSGDGTQPQHF. The CDR3 DNA reads as TGTGCCAGCACCCGTTCCGGGGATGGCACTCAGCCCCAGCATTTT.

This clonotype was seen more than once but under ten times. The chain couples TRBV12-3 or TRBV12-4 to TRBJ2-5; 7 nucleotides align to TRBD1. Trimming took 4 bases from V and 0 from J; bases not matched to a gene: 5. This CDR3 region has 15 residues. In nucleotides, the CDR3 is TGTGCCAGCAGTTGGGAGAGGGGGCACCAAGAGACCCAGTACTTC. Amino acid sequence: CASSWERGHQETQYF.

This clonotype was picked up many times. This chain joins TRBV7-2 and TRBJ2-4, with D possibly being TRBD1 (7 bases). V lost 3 bases to trimming and J lost 3 bases, with 21 bases between them. The germline gives CDR1 SGHTA, CDR2 FQGNSA. The CDR3 is made up of 18 amino acids. The CDR3 reads CASSFPKTAGTVKNIQYF. The CDR3, as DNA: TGTGCCAGCAGCTTCCCCAAGACCGCGGGGACAGTCAAAAACATTCAGTACTTC.

This clonotype has just one count. The chain has TRBV28 and TRBJ2-3, with D possibly matching TRBD1 (5 bases). Germline lookup yields CDR1 MDHEN and CDR2 SYDVKM. Trimming pared 5 bases from V and 2 bases from J, leaving 17 bases between. The CDR3 extends over 16 amino acids. CDR3 nucleotides: TGTGCCAGCAGTAAGGGGCAGGACATCTTCACAGATACGCAGTATTTT. It encodes CASSKGQDIFTDTQYF.

The J gene is TRBJ2-1, the V gene TRBV12-3 or TRBV12-4; maybe TRBD1 (6 bases). The CDR3 runs to 11 residues. The V and J ends lost 6 bases and 13 bases respectively, with 13 bases between them. CDR3 in amino acids: CASSKTGPQFF. For the CDR3, the DNA is TGTGCCAGCAGCAAGACAGGTCCCCAGTTCTTC.

J is TRBJ1-3 and V is TRBV4-3; no reliable D call. Per the germline V gene, CDR1 is LGHNA and CDR2 is YSLEER. This CDR3 is built from 16 residues. V lost 0 bases, J lost 1 base, and 10 bases lay in between. The DNA for the CDR3 is TGCGCCAGCAGCCAAGAGCACCCAGCTTCTGGAAACACCATATATTTT. This translates into CASSQEHPASGNTIYF.

This clonotype was found a few times. The rearrangement links TRBV6-2 or TRBV6-3 to TRBJ2-2; tentative D call: TRBD1 (5 bases). V shed 10 bases and J shed 7 bases, with 10 bases lying between them. The CDR3 runs to 11 residues. Germline V gene data show CDR1 as MNHEY and CDR2 as SVGEGT. This CDR3 is CAIQGGGELFF. CDR3 sequence (DNA): TGTGCCATCCAGGGCGGCGGGGAGCTGTTTTTT.

This clonotype has ten or more counts. V and J are TRBV7-9 and TRBJ2-7, with D tentatively TRBD1 (6 bases). Per the germline V gene, CDR1 is SEHNR and CDR2 is FQNEAQ (reference sequence). V was clipped by 1 base and J by 6 bases, with 16 bases between them. There are 15 residues in the CDR3. The CDR3 coding sequence is TGTGCCAGCAGCTTAGAAGGTCCAGGGGCGATCGAGCAGTACTTC. Its protein product is CASSLEGPGAIEQYF. Full variable domain (outside the CDR3, taken from reference TRBV7-9 and TRBJ2-7): DTGVSQNPRHKITKRGQNVTFRCDPISEHNRLYWYRQTLGQGPEFLTYFQNEAQLEKSRLLSDRFSAERPKGSFSTLEIQRTEQGDSAMYLCASSLEGPGAIEQYFGPGTRLTVT.

The chain employs TRBV5-6 and TRBJ2-1; 12 nucleotides line up with TRBD2. V lost 0 bases to trimming and J lost 6 bases; unmatched junction nucleotides: 7. Germline lookup yields CDR1 SGHDT and CDR2 YYEEEE. The CDR3 length is 17 residues. The CDR3 DNA reads TGTGCCAGCAGCTTGGCTTCTAGCGGGGGGGCATTCAATGAGCAGTTCTTC. Translation gives CASSLASSGGAFNEQFF.

Comment on this clonotype: A read error is possible here, since a much larger clone lies one base away. The CDR3, as DNA: TGTGTCAGCAGCCTGGGGACCGAGGAACGAGAGACCCAGTACTTC. Translating gives CVSSLGTEERETQYF. The gene calls are TRBV7-6 and TRBJ2-5, with D tentatively TRBD1 or TRBD2 (5 bases each). The CDR3 runs to 15 residues. Germline V lookup: CDR1 SGHVS, CDR2 FNYEAQ. The whole variable domain, filled in from reference TRBV7-6 and TRBJ2-5, reads GAGVSQSPRYKVTKRGQDVALRCDPISGHVSLYWYRQALGQGPEFLTYFNYEAQQDKSGLPNDRFSAERPEGSISTLTIQRTEQRDSAMYRCVSSLGTEERETQYFGPGTRLLVL.

There are a few counts of this clonotype. The genes are TRBV9 and TRBJ1-2; D possibly corresponds to TRBD1 (5 bases). Trimming removed 7 bases at V and 6 bases at J, with 13 bases between. The CDR3 sequence is 12 residues long. CDR1 and CDR2 from the germline V gene are SGDLS and YYNGEE. The CDR3 DNA sequence: TGTGCCAGCTTCAGGGCCGTCGATGGCTACACCTTC. The encoded protein is CASFRAVDGYTF. The whole variable domain, filled in from reference TRBV9 and TRBJ1-2, reads DSGVTQTPKHLITATGQRVTLRCSPRSGDLSVYWYQQSLDQGLQFLIQYYNGEERAKGNILERFSAQQFPDLHSELNLSSLELGDSALYFCASFRAVDGYTFGSGTRLTVV.

J is TRBJ2-1 and V is TRBV14; D gene uncertain. This CDR3 has 15 residues. Trimming took 1 base from V and 6 from J, leaving 13 bases between them. CDR1 SGHDN and CDR2 FVKESK come from the germline V gene. CDR3 coding DNA: TGTGCCAGCAGCCAAGGGTTCGGCACCGGCAATGAGCAGTTCTTC. As protein: CASSQGFGTGNEQFF.

The chain combines TRBV7-6 with TRBJ2-1; D uncertain. The ends were cut back, 3 bases at V and 7 bases at J, with 4 bases in the middle. The CDR3 sequence is 11 residues long. The germline V gene encodes CDR1 SGHVS and CDR2 FNYEAQ. The CDR3 nucleotides read TGTGCCAGCAGCTTCAAAAATGAGCAGTTCTTC. It encodes CASSFKNEQFF.

The J gene is TRBJ1-4, the V gene TRBV2; tentative D call: TRBD1 (5 bases). The CDR3 length is 15 residues. Germline CDR1 is SNHLY and CDR2 is FYNNEI. Trimming took 10 bases from V and 5 from J, leaving 20 bases between them. The CDR3 sequence: CAISRGPNKNEKLFF. CDR3 nucleotides: TGTGCCATATCCCGGGGACCGAATAAAAATGAAAAACTGTTTTTT.

This rearrangement joins TRBV2 to TRBJ2-5; TRBD2 agrees at 11 bases. Germline V gives CDR1 SNHLY, CDR2 FYNNEI. Germline trimming cut 6 bases from V and 5 bases from J; bases unmatched to any gene: 14. The CDR3 has 17 amino acids. The CDR3 region is CASSDPRLAGIGETQYF. The CDR3 DNA sequence: TGTGCCAGCAGCGATCCCCGACTAGCGGGGATCGGGGAGACCCAGTACTTC.

The V call is TRBV7-9, the J call TRBJ1-1; D is perhaps TRBD1 (6 bases). V was clipped by 1 base and J by 3 bases, with 12 bases between them. This CDR3 contains 15 residues. Per germline, CDR1 SEHNR and CDR2 FQNEAQ (reference sequence). The CDR3 here is CASSLVQGRHTEAFF. CDR3 coding DNA: TGTGCCAGCAGCTTAGTACAGGGTAGACACACTGAAGCTTTCTTT.

The DNA of the CDR3 is TGTGCCAGGACAGTCAACACCGGGGAGCTGTTTTTT. It encodes CARTVNTGELFF. The chain links TRBV2 to TRBJ2-2; the D gene is possibly TRBD1 (5 bases). Trimming took 9 bases from V and 2 from J, leaving 7 bases between them. This CDR3 contains 12 residues. Germline assignment: CDR1 SNHLY and CDR2 FYNNEI.

A remark on this clonotype: One end of the junction is discordant with germline, which a read error may explain. The chain is built from TRBV12-3 or TRBV12-4 and TRBJ2-3, with TRBD2 matching over 8 bases. This CDR3 spans 14 amino acids. The CDR3 is CASSTSSGADMQYF. The CDR3 DNA reads TGTGCCAGCAGTACAAGTAGCGGGGCAGATATGCAGTATTTT.

Concerning this clonotype itself: The junction departs from germline at one end; a sequencing error may be responsible. The CDR3 nucleotides read TGTGTCAGCAGTGCGTCCGTTCTCGCCGGGGAGCTGGTTTTT. Encoded protein: CVSSASVLAGELVF. The chain has TRBV2 and TRBJ2-2, with D possibly TRBD2 on 5 matching bases. CDR3 length: 14 amino acids. CDR1 and CDR2 from the germline V gene are SNHLY and FYNNEI. The full variable domain, with the rest looked up from reference TRBV2 and TRBJ2-2, is EPEVTQTPSHQVTQMGQEVILRCVPISNHLYFYWYRQILGQKVEFLVSFYNNEISEKSEIFDDQFSVERPDGSNFTLKIRSTKLEDSAMYFCVSSASVLAGELVFGEGSRLTVL.

This clonotype was counted a few times. The V and J genes are TRBV9 and TRBJ2-1, with 8 bases fitting TRBD2. Germline V lookup: CDR1 SGDLS, CDR2 YYNGEE. Trimming at V came to 0 bases and at J to 3 bases, leaving 8 bases not matched to a gene. The CDR3 sequence is 17 residues long. The CDR3 bases are TGTGCCAGCAGCGTAGGCGGCGGGGGGACTAACTACAATGAGCAGTTCTTC. This gives the protein CASSVGGGGTNYNEQFF.